Here is one TCR beta chain with its context. This entry is derived from a study of shared clonotypes between healthy human individuals. At the level of the study: Donors were two women and a few men aged 18 to 49. Used for every donor were three CD4 naive, three CD4 memory, two CD8 naive and one CD8 memory plate.

CDR1 is MNHEY and CDR2 is SMNVEV in the germline V gene (reference sequence). The length of the CDR3 is 14 residues. With 5 bases removed from V and 8 bases from J, the gap between germline ends came to 15 bases. The assay was immunoSEQ multiplex PCR, and TCRdb's table has in-frame clones only and misses some. Among about 2.3 million clones listed, roughly 90% were seen once. The clonotype originates from a young man in good health. Some clones in this sample may be carry-over from other donors' samples. Sequencing input: naive CD4+ T cells from PBMCs. The sample's subset: CD45RA+ positively selected. V is TRBV27 and J is TRBJ1-4; D is uncertain. The DNA for the CDR3 is TGTGCCAGCAGTCCGGGCCCCCCGGGGGAAAAACTGTTTTTT. The encoded protein is CASSPGPPGEKLFF.